The TCR beta chain described here comes from a study of blood T cells in healthy people across ages. V was clipped by 4 bases and J by 4 bases, with 13 bases between them. The CDR3 covers 14 residues. The germline V gene encodes CDR1 LGHDT and CDR2 YNNKEL (reference sequence). Researchers report isolating at least 7 million PBMCs per sample. This clonotype showed up just a few times. Combining a sample-barcoded 5' primer with a J-beta primer mix, a second PCR ran for 7 to 11 cycles. Each cDNA molecule carried a tag from a template-switch adaptor that contained 12 random nucleotides. From the 5' RACE reads, TCRdb called clonotypes with MiXCR, one entry per CDR3 protein. The data show 630,000 or so distinct CDR3 sequences, roughly 30% seen once.

The clonotype comes from a woman over 75 in good health. The sequencing sample was made of blood. This chain joins TRBV3-1 and TRBJ1-1, with D unresolved. CDR3 residues: CASSPLRATTEAFF. The DNA for the CDR3 is TGTGCCAGCAGCCCCTTGAGGGCGACCACTGAAGCTTTCTTT.